Each of the 5 T cell receptor beta chains below was sequenced from the same sample in a study of blood T cells in healthy people across ages. Next came a second PCR, run for roughly 7 to 12 cycles, which used a sample-barcoded 5' primer along with a J-beta primer mix. TCRdb re-called the 5' RACE reads with MiXCR, one entry per CDR3 protein. The sample shows just over 800,000 distinct CDR3 sequences, around 68% of them seen only once. Sequenced material: blood. These receptors were collected from a young man in good health.

The chain employs TRBV3-1 and TRBJ2-2, with D hard to call. Per germline, CDR1 LGHDT and CDR2 YNNKEL (reference sequence). This CDR3 contains 14 residues. V dropped 7 bases and J dropped 4 bases, with 13 bases sitting between them. The CDR3 bases are TGTGCCAGCACCCCAGCCGGACCCACCGGGGAGCTGTTTTTT. Protein sequence: CASTPAGPTGELFF.

The genes are TRBV7-9 and TRBJ2-1; a possible D gene is TRBD2 (6 bases). Germline V gene lookup returns CDR1 SEHNR and CDR2 FQNEAQ (reference sequence). This CDR3 contains 15 residues. Trimming left V 5 bases short and J 3 bases short, with 14 bases between. The CDR3 DNA follows: TGTGCCAGCAGCCCCACTAACGGGGGCTACAATGAGCAGTTCTTC. Protein: CASSPTNGGYNEQFF.

This chain joins TRBV10-3 and TRBJ2-6; a possible D gene is TRBD1 (6 bases). V gave up 11 bases and J gave up 4 bases, with 18 bases separating them. Germline assignment: CDR1 ENHRY and CDR2 SYGVKD. The CDR3 spans 15 residues. The CDR3 bases are TGTGCCTCCACAGGGAAGATAGACGGGGCCAACGTCCTGACTTTC. This encodes CASTGKIDGANVLTF.

The V and J genes are TRBV6-5 and TRBJ1-2, with no clear D. The germline CDR1 and CDR2 sequences are MNHEY and SVGAGI. V lost 0 bases and J lost 10, with 9 bases in between. This CDR3 is built from 12 residues. The CDR3 DNA follows: TGTGCCAGCAGTTACTCGGGTACTACCTACACCTTC. It translates to CASSYSGTTYTF.

The V call is TRBV20-1, the J call TRBJ2-3; D assignment may be TRBD1 or TRBD2 (6 bases each). The V gene's germline CDR1 is DFQATT and CDR2 SNEGSKA (reference sequence). This CDR3 has 13 amino acids. V gave up 8 bases and J gave up 1 base, with 13 bases separating them. The CDR3 region has the DNA TGCAGTCGCGGGACACGAGGCACAGATACGCAGTATTTT. Encoded protein: CSRGTRGTDTQYF.